The 15 T cell receptor beta chains presented below share a single source sample, sequenced in a study of yellow fever vaccine responses in identical twins. TCRdb analysed the RT-PCR reads with MiXCR anew, one entry per CDR3 protein. The sample includes approximately 4,000 distinct CDR3 sequences, 70% to 90% of them seen just once. Source: T cells from blood (PBMCs), unsorted or a sorted subset (not recorded which), taken before or after yellow fever vaccination (not recorded which). The receptor source for this set is a woman between 18 and 29 years old who received the yellow fever vaccine.

The chain combines TRBV4-2 with TRBJ1-1, with D unresolved. Germline V CDR1 and CDR2: LGHNA, YNFKEQ. With 0 bases removed from V and 1 base from J, the gap between germline ends came to 9 bases. The CDR3 runs 15 residues. The CDR3 sequence: CASSQDQTENTEAFF. The DNA for the CDR3 is TGTGCCAGCAGCCAAGATCAGACGGAGAACACTGAAGCTTTCTTT.

V and J are TRBV9 and TRBJ2-7, with 9 bases that match TRBD2. Germline V gene lookup returns CDR1 SGDLS and CDR2 YYNGEE. The CDR3 length is 16 residues. With V trimmed by 3 bases and J by 3 bases, 10 bases remained unmatched. CDR3 in amino acids: CASSADSGSPFYEQYF. In DNA form, the CDR3 reads TGTGCCAGCAGCGCAGATAGCGGGAGTCCTTTCTACGAGCAGTACTTC.

The V call is TRBV5-1, the J call TRBJ2-3; D ambiguous. The germline V gene encodes CDR1 SGHRS and CDR2 YFSETQ. Trimming took 0 bases from V and 4 from J, leaving 3 bases between them. The CDR3 consists of 12 residues. Written as DNA, the CDR3 is TGCGCCAGCAGCTTGGATGCAGATACGCAGTATTTT. Translation: CASSLDADTQYF.

The chain has TRBV7-6 and TRBJ2-1, with D unresolved. CDR3 length: 13 residues. Germline loops: CDR1 SGHVS, CDR2 FNYEAQ. V lost 3 bases, J lost 4 bases, and 7 bases lay in between. The CDR3 nucleotides are TGTGCCAGCAGCTTCCTTCAATACAATGAGCAGTTCTTC. Its translation is CASSFLQYNEQFF.

This clonotype was picked up a small number of times. V gene TRBV29-1 combines with J gene TRBJ2-5; TRBD1 agrees at 7 bases. The CDR3 is 12 amino acids. J lost 3 bases, V lost 4 bases, and 2 bases had no gene match. From germline, CDR1 is SQVTM and CDR2 ANQGSEA. The CDR3 region has the DNA TGCAGCGTTGTTGGACAGGAAGAGACCCAGTACTTC. This gives the protein CSVVGQEETQYF. Filled out from reference TRBV29-1 and TRBJ2-5, the complete variable domain reads SAVISQKPSRDICQRGTSLTIQCQVDSQVTMMFWYRQQPGQSLTLIATANQGSEATYESGFVIDKFPISRPNLTFSTLTVSNMSPEDSSIYLCSVVGQEETQYFGPGTRLLVL.

The V gene is TRBV11-1, the J gene TRBJ2-7; 7 positions agree with TRBD2. Trimming at V came to 5 bases and at J to 2 bases, leaving 9 bases not matched to a gene. CDR3 length equals 15 residues. The germline V gene has CDR1 SGHAT and CDR2 FQDESV (reference sequence). The CDR3 DNA sequence: TGTGCCAGCAGCACCGGGGGTGGGGGGGCCTACGAGCAGTACTTC. It translates to CASSTGGGGAYEQYF.

This clonotype came up once. This chain links TRBV7-9 with TRBJ2-7; possibly TRBD1 for D (5 bases). V was clipped by 0 bases and J by 2 bases, with 11 bases between them. CDR1 SEHNR and CDR2 FQNEAQ come from the germline V gene (reference sequence). The CDR3 covers 15 residues. DNA of the CDR3: TGTGCCAGCAGCTTAGCGAAGAAGGGGACCTACGAGCAGTACTTC. It yields the protein CASSLAKKGTYEQYF.

This clonotype showed up just once. The chain joins TRBV29-1 to TRBJ2-7; 9 positions match TRBD1. This CDR3 spans 15 amino acids. The J segment lost 2 bases and the V segment lost 5 bases, leaving 10 bases of the junction unmatched. Germline CDR1 and CDR2: SQVTM and ANQGSEA. CDR3 nucleotides: TGCAGCGTTCCGGGGGGACAGGGCCCGCCCTACGAGCAGTACTTC. It is translated as CSVPGGQGPPYEQYF.

The chain links TRBV11-2 to TRBJ2-5, with a weak D call TRBD2 (5 bases). This CDR3 spans 15 amino acids. Germline-derived CDR1 and CDR2 are SGHAT and FQNNGV. V was shortened by 0 bases and J by 5 bases, with 13 bases between the two germline ends. In nucleotides, the CDR3 is TGTGCCAGCAGCTTAGACTTGAGAGGGCGGGAGACCCAGTACTTC. Translated: CASSLDLRGRETQYF.

The CDR3 here is CASSPLQRLNTEAFF. CDR3 DNA: TGTGCCAGCTCACCATTGCAGCGGCTGAACACTGAAGCTTTCTTT. The chain combines TRBV18 with TRBJ1-1, with D unclear. The V gene's germline CDR1 is KGHSH and CDR2 LQKENI. Trimming took off 2 bases at V and 0 bases at J, with 10 bases between the two ends. This CDR3 is built from 15 residues.

The rearrangement links TRBV18 to TRBJ2-3, with 8 nucleotides matching TRBD2. CDR3 length: 15 residues. Germline V lookup: CDR1 KGHSH, CDR2 LQKENI. With 5 bases clipped from V and 5 bases from J, the junction kept 9 bases outside the gene matches. CDR3 coding DNA: TGTGCCAGCTCATCCCGGAGCGGGAGTAGAGATACGCAGTATTTT. Its translation: CASSSRSGSRDTQYF.

The V call is TRBV18, the J call TRBJ2-3; no clear D gene. Germline loops: CDR1 KGHSH, CDR2 LQKENI. This CDR3 comprises 12 residues. The germline V and J ends were trimmed by 2 bases and 6 bases, with 6 bases remaining between them. This chain's CDR3 is CASSPKGDTQYF. Written as DNA, the CDR3 is TGTGCCAGCTCACCAAAGGGCGATACGCAGTATTTT.

This clonotype was found a few times. The chain has TRBV2 and TRBJ1-5; no definite D call. Germline loops: CDR1 SNHLY, CDR2 FYNNEI. There are 16 residues in the CDR3. Trimming took 5 bases from V and 2 from J, leaving 16 bases between them. The CDR3 here is CASSQESGERNQPQHF. The CDR3 DNA follows: TGTGCCAGCAGTCAAGAATCTGGGGAACGCAATCAGCCCCAGCATTTT. Full variable domain (outside the CDR3, taken from reference TRBV2 and TRBJ1-5): EPEVTQTPSHQVTQMGQEVILRCVPISNHLYFYWYRQILGQKVEFLVSFYNNEISEKSEIFDDQFSVERPDGSNFTLKIRSTKLEDSAMYFCASSQESGERNQPQHFGDGTRLSIL.

The chain joins TRBV7-6 to TRBJ1-1, with a weak D call TRBD1 (5 bases). Deletions cut 5 bases from V and 4 bases from J, with 17 bases between. Germline V gene sequence: CDR1 SGHVS, CDR2 FNYEAQ. The CDR3 spans 15 residues. CDR3 amino acids: CASSPPGQASTEAFF. In DNA, the CDR3 is TGTGCCAGCAGCCCCCCGGGGCAGGCTAGCACTGAAGCTTTCTTT.

V is TRBV18 and J is TRBJ2-7; D perhaps matches TRBD2 (6 bases). The CDR3 length is 14 residues. CDR1 is KGHSH and CDR2 is LQKENI in the germline V gene. Trimming stripped 5 bases from V and 2 bases from J, with 13 bases between. The CDR3 sequence: CASSGVGGTYEQYF. The CDR3, as DNA: TGTGCCAGCTCAGGTGTTGGGGGGACCTACGAGCAGTACTTC.